A selection of T cell receptor beta chains follows, all from one sample in a study of vaccination and CD4 T cells after COVID-19. For these receptors, no antigen is known. TCRdb reprocessed the PCR reads via MiXCR and lists one record per CDR3 protein. The table lists around 20,000 distinct CDR3 sequences, approximately 26% of them singletons. Sequenced sample: cultured CD4+ T cells from blood. The source of these receptors is a human donor with COVID-19. CDR3s include the opening cysteine and the closing phenylalanine or tryptophan. A D gene is named only where the DNA matches it firmly. Not all rows give a size; the values are once, few, many and, for expanded clones, a class.

CASSLGLSTEAFF,TGTGCCAGCAGTTTGGGACTGTCCACTGAAGCTTTCTTT,TRBV6-5,NA,TRBJ1-1,NA
CASSMDARNSPLHF,TGTGCCAGTAGTATGGACGCCCGTAATTCACCCCTCCACTTT,TRBV19,NA,TRBJ1-6,NA
CASRDGYYEQYF,TGTGCCAGCCGGGACGGATACTACGAGCAGTACTTC,TRBV28,NA,TRBJ2-7,NA
CASRNGGVGELFF,TGTGCCAGCAGGAACGGGGGGGTCGGGGAGCTGTTTTTT,TRBV6-2/TRBV6-3,TRBD2,TRBJ2-2,few
CASSRTSGGPQEFF,TGTGCCAGCAGTAGGACTAGCGGGGGCCCCCAGGAGTTCTTC,TRBV12-3/TRBV12-4,TRBD2,TRBJ2-1,NA
CASSLGPDREQFF,TGTGCCAGCAGCTTAGGACCGGACAGAGAGCAGTTCTTC,TRBV7-2,NA,TRBJ2-1,NA
CASRPTGVYEQYF,TGTGCCAGCAGACCTACAGGAGTATACGAGCAGTACTTC,TRBV7-9,NA,TRBJ2-7,NA
CASSRDGSSYNSPLHF,TGTGCCAGCAGTCGGGACGGTAGCTCCTATAATTCACCCCTCCACTTT,TRBV27,NA,TRBJ1-6,NA
CASGMSGGAWETQYF,TGTGCCAGCGGAATGAGCGGGGGGGCCTGGGAGACCCAGTACTTC,TRBV6-1,TRBD2,TRBJ2-5,NA
CASSYSAGPEAFF,TGTGCCAGCAGTTACTCCGCTGGGCCTGAAGCTTTCTTT,TRBV6-5,NA,TRBJ1-1,few
CSARDSSSGNTIYF,TGCAGTGCTAGGGACAGCAGCTCTGGAAACACCATATATTTT,TRBV20-1,NA,TRBJ1-3,few
CASSLMPLADGEQFF,TGTGCCAGCAGCTTAATGCCCCTGGCGGACGGAGAGCAGTTCTTC,TRBV7-3,NA,TRBJ2-1,NA
CASSYSNRVNTEAFF,TGTGCCAGCAGTTACTCGAACAGGGTAAACACTGAAGCTTTCTTT,TRBV6-5,NA,TRBJ1-1,few
CASSSQGEANQPQHF,TGTGCCAGCAGTTCACAGGGAGAGGCTAATCAGCCCCAGCATTTT,TRBV12-3/TRBV12-4,NA,TRBJ1-5,few
CASSPSVGAIYF,TGTGCCAGTAGCCCCTCAGTTGGCGCCATATATTTT,TRBV19,NA,TRBJ1-3,NA
CASRSGTDLFYEQYF,TGCGCCAGCCGATCGGGGACGGATTTATTCTACGAGCAGTACTTC,TRBV10-2,NA,TRBJ2-7,NA
CASSPFRGSSTGELFF,TGTGCCAGCTCACCTTTCCGGGGGTCGAGCACCGGGGAGCTGTTTTTT,TRBV18,NA,TRBJ2-2,NA
CASSGGEPTDTQYF,TGTGCCAGCAGTGGAGGGGAGCCCACAGATACGCAGTATTTT,TRBV6-4,NA,TRBJ2-3,NA
CASSLTPGINTGELFF,TGTGCCAGCAGCTTAACGCCGGGAATAAACACCGGGGAGCTGTTTTTT,TRBV7-2,NA,TRBJ2-2,NA
CASWDRVNEQFF,TGTGCCAGCTGGGACAGGGTCAATGAGCAGTTCTTC,TRBV27,TRBD1,TRBJ2-1,few
CAISEIGPGYTF,TGTGCCATCAGTGAAATAGGGCCTGGCTACACCTTC,TRBV10-3,NA,TRBJ1-2,NA
CAWKPRTGENQPQHF,TGTGCCTGGAAGCCCCGGACAGGGGAGAATCAGCCCCAGCATTTT,TRBV30,TRBD1,TRBJ1-5,NA
CASSILPGQSSGANVLTF,TGTGCCAGTAGTATCCTCCCGGGACAGTCTTCTGGGGCCAACGTCCTGACTTTC,TRBV19,TRBD1,TRBJ2-6,NA
CASRGQGNYNEQFF,TGTGCCAGCCGCGGACAGGGAAATTACAATGAGCAGTTCTTC,TRBV25-1,TRBD1,TRBJ2-1,NA
CASSEVKGARSNYGYTF,TGTGCCAGCAGTGAAGTGAAGGGGGCGCGATCTAACTATGGCTACACCTTC,TRBV6-1,TRBD1,TRBJ1-2,NA
CSARDSLSGTAYGYTF,TGCAGTGCTAGAGATTCTCTGTCCGGGACGGCTTATGGCTACACCTTC,TRBV20-1,NA,TRBJ1-2,NA
CASSDTGASTDTQYF,TGTGCCAGCAGTGACACAGGAGCTAGCACAGATACGCAGTATTTT,TRBV6-1,NA,TRBJ2-3,NA
CASRGGVQPQHF,TGTGCCAGTAGGGGGGGGGTTCAGCCCCAGCATTTT,TRBV19,NA,TRBJ1-5,few
CASSQRDFNSPLHF,TGTGCCAGCAGCCAACGGGATTTTAATTCACCCCTCCACTTT,TRBV5-8,NA,TRBJ1-6,NA
CATSDSKSWGTEAFF,TGTGCCACCAGTGATTCTAAGTCGTGGGGCACTGAAGCTTTCTTT,TRBV24-1,NA,TRBJ1-1,NA
CASSPHRRPGHMNTGELFF,TGTGCCAGCAGCCCCCACCGCAGGCCGGGACACATGAACACCGGGGAGCTGTTTTTT,TRBV7-2,NA,TRBJ2-2,NA
CATSDPGRNQPQHF,TGTGCCACCAGCGACCCGGGGCGCAATCAGCCCCAGCATTTT,TRBV15,NA,TRBJ1-5,medium-sized
CASSLWASGGQETQYF,TGTGCCAGCAGCTTATGGGCTAGCGGGGGCCAAGAGACCCAGTACTTC,TRBV7-2,TRBD2,TRBJ2-5,NA
CASSIGLQAGTGELFF,TGTGCCAGTAGTATAGGACTACAGGCGGGGACCGGGGAGCTGTTTTTT,TRBV19,NA,TRBJ2-2,few
CATSDNRQGDQPQHF,TGTGCCACCAGTGATAATAGACAGGGGGATCAGCCCCAGCATTTT,TRBV24-1,TRBD1,TRBJ1-5,NA
CSARARTVYGYTF,TGCAGTGCTAGAGCTCGGACAGTTTATGGCTACACCTTC,TRBV20-1,NA,TRBJ1-2,few
CSVEFLAGGDTQYF,TGCAGCGTTGAGTTCCTAGCGGGGGGAGATACGCAGTATTTT,TRBV29-1,TRBD2,TRBJ2-3,NA
CASSRDRVGEQYF,TGTGCCAGCAGCCGGGACAGGGTGGGCGAGCAGTACTTC,TRBV11-3,TRBD1,TRBJ2-7,few
CASRTDGTTEAFF,TGCGCCAGCAGGACGGACGGGACCACTGAAGCTTTCTTT,TRBV10-1,NA,TRBJ1-1,few
CASRMSASSYNEQFF,TGTGCCAGCAGAATGAGCGCGAGCTCCTACAATGAGCAGTTCTTC,TRBV6-4,NA,TRBJ2-1,NA
CASSVWTGASSGANVLTF,TGTGCCAGCAGTGTCTGGACAGGAGCCAGCTCTGGGGCCAACGTCCTGACTTTC,TRBV6-1,TRBD1,TRBJ2-6,few
CASSRLEGPDTQYF,TGCGCCAGCAGCCGCCTCGAAGGGCCAGATACGCAGTATTTT,TRBV4-3,NA,TRBJ2-3,NA
CASSLASSGTNTEAFF,TGCGCCAGCAGCTTGGCATCGTCAGGCACTAACACTGAAGCTTTCTTT,TRBV5-1,NA,TRBJ1-1,NA
CASSPFTEAFF,TGTGCCAGCAGTCCTTTCACTGAAGCTTTCTTT,TRBV7-2,NA,TRBJ1-1,NA
CASLGTPNNYGYTF,TGTGCCAGCCTAGGGACGCCTAATAACTATGGCTACACCTTC,TRBV19,NA,TRBJ1-2,NA
CASSLVGRPNTEAFF,TGTGCCAGCAGCTTAGTGGGCAGACCGAACACTGAAGCTTTCTTT,TRBV7-2,NA,TRBJ1-1,few
CSAMGPMESYEQYF,TGCAGTGCGATGGGACCCATGGAGTCCTACGAGCAGTACTTC,TRBV20-1,NA,TRBJ2-7,NA
CATAKDSNQPQHF,TGTGCCACCGCCAAGGACAGCAATCAGCCCCAGCATTTT,TRBV19,NA,TRBJ1-5,NA
CASSYQGGGRSFF,TGTGCCAGCAGTTACCAGGGAGGGGGAAGGTCTTTCTTT,TRBV6-5,NA,TRBJ1-1,few
CASSFYRGTTSDEQYF,TGTGCCAGCAGTTTCTACAGAGGTACTACCTCGGATGAGCAGTACTTC,TRBV12-3/TRBV12-4,NA,TRBJ2-7,NA